The present TCR beta chain was sequenced within a study of persistence of HIV-infected CD4 T cells. With respect to this clone: Its target is unknown.

Overlapping HIV-1 Gag 15-mer peptides at roughly 1 ug per peptide per mL were used. CD4+ T cells upregulating both CD40 ligand and CD69 were sorted as responding cells. V gave up 6 bases and J gave up 6 bases, with 18 bases separating them. The CDR3 has 15 residues. In germline, CDR1 is MNHEY, CDR2 SVGEGT. The libraries were made with immunoSEQ version 4 in survey mode. Clones were sequenced by immunoSEQ multiplex PCR, and TCRdb holds only the in-frame ones, with some missing. The sample lists under 20,000 clones, 65% seen once, with under 2.5% in the top ten. The material was CD4+ T cells sorted from PBMCs after approximately 19-hour stimulation, obtained from a patient who received antiretroviral therapy. The sequence was obtained from an adult woman with HIV who was CMV-seropositive. The chain recombines TRBV6-2 or TRBV6-3 with TRBJ2-1; D is undetermined. DNA of the CDR3: TGTGCCAGCAGCCCCGCGGCCCTTTCGGGCAATGAGCAGTTCTTC. Protein sequence: CASSPAALSGNEQFF.